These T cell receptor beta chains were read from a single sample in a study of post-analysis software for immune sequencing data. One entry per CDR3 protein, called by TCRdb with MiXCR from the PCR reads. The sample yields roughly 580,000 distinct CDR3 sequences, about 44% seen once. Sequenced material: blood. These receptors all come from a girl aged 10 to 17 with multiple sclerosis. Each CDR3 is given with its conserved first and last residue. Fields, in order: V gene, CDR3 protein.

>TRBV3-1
CASSQAGGTEAFF
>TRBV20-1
CSARDRGRGVNYGYTF
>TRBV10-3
CAISETLAGSSETQYF
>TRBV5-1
CASSLEAGFSYEQYF
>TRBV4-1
CASSLFGLAKYEQYF
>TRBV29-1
CSVGGVVSYEQYF
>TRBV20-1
CSAIVTSGRDVLYNEQFF
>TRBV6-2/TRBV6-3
CATRDSGSYEQYF
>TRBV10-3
CAISADRELAEQYF
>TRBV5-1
CASRSTGDSNQPQHF
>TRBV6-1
CASSASFGGTNLHF
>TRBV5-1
CASSLDSRGGPDTQYF
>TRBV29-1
CSVDEGDNEQYF
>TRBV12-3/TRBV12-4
CASSQGGDHYEQYF
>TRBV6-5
CASSLRDGDNSPLHF
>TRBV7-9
CASSLAGQMNTEAFF
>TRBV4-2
CASSQDATDPGETQYF
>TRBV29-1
CSVGAQASTDTQYF
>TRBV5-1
CASSLRGTSGRDEQFF
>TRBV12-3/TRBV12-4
CASSLDRGYKNIQYF
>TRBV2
CASGLRASSYNEQFF
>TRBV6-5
CASSKRGGNTQYF
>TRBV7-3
CASSLTFIAGGQDTQYF
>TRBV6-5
CASSPGLANYGYTF
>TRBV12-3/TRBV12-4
CASTPRDRGQYEQYF
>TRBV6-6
CASSYGRRGSGYNEQYF
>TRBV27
CASSLGRSYNEQFF
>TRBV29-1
CSVFGTEILYGYTF
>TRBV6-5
CASMRDSYNEKLFF
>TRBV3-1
CASSHAGTYNEQFF
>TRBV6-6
CASSFLLPGGSEAFF
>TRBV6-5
CASRQGIQETQYF
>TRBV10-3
CAISDRLVGSANYGYTF
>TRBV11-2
CASSRPTGGSYEQYF
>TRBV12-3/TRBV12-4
CASSSVSSYNEQYF
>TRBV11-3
CASSLVTGTATDTQYF
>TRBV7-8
CASSLVPGSGEFGEQFF
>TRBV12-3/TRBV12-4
CASILTGGSTDTQYF
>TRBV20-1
CSAREVEPRSYNEQFF
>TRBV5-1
CASTPGTPTSEQVF
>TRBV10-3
CAIIYELTGPYEQYF
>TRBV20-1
CSASFNEQFF
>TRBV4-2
CASSQGDAGNEQFF
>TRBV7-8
CASSNSPGGRWETQYF
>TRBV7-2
CASRGAGIYYGYTF
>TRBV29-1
CSVGGTSGGLGEQFF
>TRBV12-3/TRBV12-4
CASNLGRANMELFF
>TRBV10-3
CAISWGTGPNTEAFF
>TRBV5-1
CASSRGDASYGYTF
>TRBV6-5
CASSYSAGQITDTQYF
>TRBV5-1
CASSLGHRVPGGEQYF
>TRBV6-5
CASSWGQGLGTDTQYF
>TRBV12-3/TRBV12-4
CASSLGNRALYGYTF